A single T cell receptor (beta chain) is shown here with its context. It has no known antigen specificity. No qualities accompany the bases; no much larger clone lies one base away. This entry comes from a study of blood T cell repertoires in COVID-19 (TCRdb year 2020). Regarding the complete study: Collaborator samples came from the United States, Italy and Spain and covered acute and convalescent phases of COVID-19. The dataset comprised deeply sampled blood TCRbeta repertoires from subjects exposed to, actively infected with, or recovered from COVID-19. The samples were drawn from two sources: the first 160 participants of the ongoing ImmuneRACE study, and 950 to 1,500 subjects contributed by 6 global collaborators. The sample metadata nearly always contained a de-identified subject ID, COVID-19 status, age in years and sex. The repertoires were released in a freely available public database meant as a resource for research on the immune response to SARS-CoV-2. HLA class I and class II types, where available, came from metadata supplied by the sample provider rather than from assay-based typing. The prospective study material was composed of cDNA or gDNA derived from T cells, B-cell-depleted T cells, or PBMCs. Paper-wide results and their limitations: How much clinical and demographic metadata was included differed by source and by participant, and the metadata was provided uncurated.

The collaborating institutions used their own protocols to collect whole blood in K2EDTA tubes. Collaborator samples were shipped for TCRbeta analysis as frozen whole blood, isolated PBMCs, or DNA extracted from either sample type. TCRbeta CDR3 regions were amplified from genomic DNA by means of the immunoSEQ Assay, a bias-controlled multiplex PCR. In the original analysis: Within the assay, amplification of reference gene primers was used to estimate how many nucleated cells each sample contained. To quantify the absolute abundance of each unique TCRbeta CDR3 rearrangement, sequence reads were collapsed and filtered. For each sample, productive Simpson clonality was calculated as the square root of Simpson's diversity index over productive rearrangements. TCRdb mirrors the immuneACCESS table, restricted to in-frame sequences. Some clones are absent from its copies; in checked studies, under half trace to an unresolved V gene, and the reason for the others is unknown. V, J and clone size are taken as reported in that table, and D and trimming were inferred from the DNA itself. This sample gives about 490,000 clones in total; approximately 85% of them show up just once. The top ten clones comprise roughly 3.2% of the sample.

The sequenced sample was peripheral blood. The sequence was collected from a human donor in a cohort sampled during active COVID-19.

The CDR3 region has the sequence CASSPLNLAGGTEAFF. The nucleotide sequence reads TGTGCCAGCTCACCACTAAATCTAGCAGGGGGCACTGAAGCTTTCTTT. The chain joins TRBV18 to TRBJ1-1, and 7 junction bases match TRBD1. The germline V gene gives CDR1 as KGHSH and CDR2 as LQKENI. V trim: 1 base; J trim: 4 bases; unmatched bases: 9. The CDR3 spans 16 residues, from the cysteine through the phenylalanine. Only the CDR3 DNA is retained, 48 bases long and in frame from the first base. The CDR3 plus the reference TRBV18 and TRBJ1-1 genes for the other parts give the full variable domain: NAGVMQNPRHLVRRRGQEARLRCSPMKGHSHVYWYRQLPEEGLKFMVYLQKENIIDESGMPKERFSAEFPKEGPSILRIQQVVRGDSAAYFCASSPLNLAGGTEAFFGQGTRLTVV.